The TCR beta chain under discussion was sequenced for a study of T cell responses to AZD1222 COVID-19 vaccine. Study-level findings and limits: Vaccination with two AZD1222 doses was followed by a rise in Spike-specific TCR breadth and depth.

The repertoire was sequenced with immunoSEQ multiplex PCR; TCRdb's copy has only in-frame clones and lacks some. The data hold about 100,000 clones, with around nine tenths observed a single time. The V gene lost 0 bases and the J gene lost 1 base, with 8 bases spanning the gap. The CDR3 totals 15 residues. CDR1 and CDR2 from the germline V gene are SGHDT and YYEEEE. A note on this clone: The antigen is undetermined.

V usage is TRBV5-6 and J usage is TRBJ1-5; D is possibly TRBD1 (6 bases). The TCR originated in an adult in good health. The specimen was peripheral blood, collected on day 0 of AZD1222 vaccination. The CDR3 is CASSLATGSNQPQHF. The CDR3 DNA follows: TGTGCCAGCAGCTTGGCCACAGGGAGCAATCAGCCCCAGCATTTT.